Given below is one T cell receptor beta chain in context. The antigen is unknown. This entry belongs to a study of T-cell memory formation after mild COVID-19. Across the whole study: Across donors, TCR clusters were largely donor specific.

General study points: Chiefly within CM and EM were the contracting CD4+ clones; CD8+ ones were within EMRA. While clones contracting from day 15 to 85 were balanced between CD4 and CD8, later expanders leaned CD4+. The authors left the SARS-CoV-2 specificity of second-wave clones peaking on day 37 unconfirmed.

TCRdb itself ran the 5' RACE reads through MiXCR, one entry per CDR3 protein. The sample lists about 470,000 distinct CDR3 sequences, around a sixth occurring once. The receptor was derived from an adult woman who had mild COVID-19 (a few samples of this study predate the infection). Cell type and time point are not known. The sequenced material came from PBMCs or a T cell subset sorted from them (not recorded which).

DNA for the CDR3: TGTGCCAGCAGCTTCACGGGGGGTACTGATGAGCAGTTCTTC. This sequence encodes CASSFTGGTDEQFF. The chain uses TRBV7-6 and TRBJ2-1; 7 bases are shared with TRBD2. CDR3 length: 14 amino acids. The germline CDR1 and CDR2 sequences are SGHVS and FNYEAQ. With 3 bases clipped from V and 8 bases from J, the junction kept 7 bases outside the gene matches.